This is a list of T cell receptor beta chains from one sample in a study of cytomegalovirus exposure and HLA in healthy donors. Only in-frame clones appear in the TCRdb table, and some are missing; sequencing was by immunoSEQ multiplex PCR. Found here are about 160,000 clones, around 75% of them singletons; the top ten hold 1.3% to 1.5%. The sequenced sample was PBMCs. Every receptor here comes from a man between 18 and 35 years old in good health and CMV-seronegative. Each CDR3 is given with its conserved first and last residue. D genes are given only for firm matches. Not all rows give a size; the values are once, few, many and, for expanded clones, a class.

D: .
V: TRBV11-2
J: TRBJ2-7
size: .
CDR3: CASSLGPGAPSYEQYF
DNA: TGTGCCAGCAGCTTAGGCCCAGGGGCCCCCTCCTACGAGCAGTACTTC

D: TRBD2
V: TRBV4-1
J: TRBJ2-1
size: once
CDR3: CASSQGELADNEQFF
DNA: TGCGCCAGCAGCCAAGGGGAACTAGCGGACAATGAGCAGTTCTTC

D: TRBD2
V: TRBV6-6
J: TRBJ2-2
size: few
CDR3: CASSYSGSSLTGELFF
DNA: TGTGCCAGCAGTTACAGCGGGAGCTCTCTCACCGGGGAGCTGTTTTTT

D: .
V: TRBV9
J: TRBJ2-3
size: .
CDR3: CASSAGVGTDTQYF
DNA: TGTGCCAGCAGCGCGGGAGTTGGGACAGATACGCAGTATTTT

D: TRBD1
V: TRBV30
J: TRBJ1-1
size: .
CDR3: CAWSPGGRLGTEAFF
DNA: TGTGCCTGGAGCCCAGGGGGTCGGCTGGGCACTGAAGCTTTCTTT

D: TRBD2
V: TRBV2
J: TRBJ2-2
size: .
CDR3: CASSELAGGTGELFF
DNA: TGTGCCAGCAGTGAACTAGCGGGAGGAACCGGGGAGCTGTTTTTT

D: .
V: TRBV4-3
J: TRBJ1-1
size: .
CDR3: CASSAADRRNTEAFF
DNA: TGCGCCAGCAGCGCAGCCGACAGGAGGAACACTGAAGCTTTCTTT

D: .
V: TRBV21-1
J: TRBJ1-1
size: .
CDR3: CASSTLGQGNTEAFF
DNA: TGTGCCAGCAGCACCCTTGGACAGGGGAACACTGAAGCTTTCTTT

D: .
V: TRBV19
J: TRBJ2-5
size: few
CDR3: CASSRGDQETQYF
DNA: TGTGCCAGTAGTAGGGGGGACCAAGAGACCCAGTACTTC

D: .
V: TRBV14
J: TRBJ2-7
size: .
CDR3: CASSQDVSPYEQYF
DNA: TGTGCCAGCAGCCAAGACGTGTCCCCCTACGAGCAGTACTTC

D: .
V: TRBV14
J: TRBJ2-5
size: .
CDR3: CASSQDGETQYF
DNA: TGTGCCAGCAGCCAAGACGGAGAGACCCAGTACTTC